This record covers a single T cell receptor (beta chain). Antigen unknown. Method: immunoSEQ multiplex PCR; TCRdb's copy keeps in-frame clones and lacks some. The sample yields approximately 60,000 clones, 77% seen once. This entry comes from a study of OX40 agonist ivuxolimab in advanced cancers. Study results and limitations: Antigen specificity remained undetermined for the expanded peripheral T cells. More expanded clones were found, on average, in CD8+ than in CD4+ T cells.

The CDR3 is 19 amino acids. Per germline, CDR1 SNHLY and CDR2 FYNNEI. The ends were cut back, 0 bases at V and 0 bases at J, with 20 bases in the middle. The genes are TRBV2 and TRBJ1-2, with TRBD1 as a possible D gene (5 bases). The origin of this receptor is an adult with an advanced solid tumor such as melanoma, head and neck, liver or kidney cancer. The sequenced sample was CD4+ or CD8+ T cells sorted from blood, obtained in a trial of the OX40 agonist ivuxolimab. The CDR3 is CASSEALWQGTLANYGYTF. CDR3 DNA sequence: TGTGCCAGCAGTGAAGCATTATGGCAGGGAACCCTAGCTAACTATGGCTACACCTTC. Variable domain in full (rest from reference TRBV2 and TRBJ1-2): EPEVTQTPSHQVTQMGQEVILRCVPISNHLYFYWYRQILGQKVEFLVSFYNNEISEKSEIFDDQFSVERPDGSNFTLKIRSTKLEDSAMYFCASSEALWQGTLANYGYTFGSGTRLTVV.